Sequencing of this TCR beta chain was carried out in a study of beta chain features in type 1 diabetes. Study context: Patients were similar to healthy donors in age and gender (as well as in cell yields).

Staining for CD45RO/CCR7/CD25/CD127/CD95/CD27 allowed sorting of CD4+ naive, central memory, regulatory and stem cell-like memory cells. The CDR3 spans 14 residues. The V gene lost 4 bases and the J gene lost 8 bases, with 17 bases spanning the gap. The germline gives CDR1 SEHNR, CDR2 FQNEAQ (reference sequence). Expressed TCRB transcripts were sequenced after all isolated RNA was converted to cDNA. Sequencing was performed with immunoSEQ multiplex PCR; in TCRdb, only in-frame clones are kept and a portion is missing. The sample shows 900,000 or so clones, about a sixth of them seen only once. The sample taken for sequencing was naive CD4+ T cells from blood. The receptor comes from a woman aged 18-30 years in good health. This chain joins TRBV7-9 and TRBJ1-2; weak D call: TRBD1 (5 bases). The CDR3 nucleotides read TGTGCCAGCAGCTGGCAGGGCCCGGGTGTAGGCTACACCTTC. It codes for CASSWQGPGVGYTF.